The T cell receptor (beta chain) under discussion was sequenced for a study of blood T cell repertoires in COVID-19. At the level of the study: Spain, Italy and the United States supplied samples that represented acute and convalescent COVID-19.

CDR1 SGHTS and CDR2 YDEGEE come from the germline V gene. Trimming shortened V by 3 bases and J by 5 bases, and 12 bases separated the two germline ends. This CDR3 comprises 14 residues. Produced via immunoSEQ multiplex PCR; TCRdb's table is partial and in-frame only. The top ten clones hold about 1.8% of a sample with 98,000 or so clones, less than 85% of them seen once. The TCR comes from a middle-aged woman with acute or convalescent COVID-19. The specimen sequenced was peripheral blood. The V call is TRBV5-8, the J call TRBJ1-5; D is possibly TRBD1 (5 bases). For the CDR3, the DNA is TGTGCCAGCAGCTCGCTTGGGGGGGATCAGCCCCAGCATTTT. Translated, it gives CASSSLGGDQPQHF.